The T cell receptor (beta chain) described here comes from a study of control samples from healthy donors and cancer patients. Assay used: immunoSEQ multiplex PCR; TCRdb lists only in-frame clones, some missing. Of roughly 120,000 clones in the sample, around 91% were seen once. This CDR3 has 13 residues. Germline-derived CDR1 and CDR2 are LGHNT and FRNRAP. V was shortened by 6 bases and J by 0 bases, with 6 bases between the two germline ends. The chain is built from TRBV12-5 and TRBJ1-5; D remains ambiguous. The specimen sequenced was PBMCs. This TCR was recovered from a woman aged 45-59 years with colorectal cancer. The CDR3 region is CASGQNSNQPQHF. In DNA form, the CDR3 reads TGTGCTAGTGGACAGAATAGCAATCAGCCCCAGCATTTT.